This entry lists 30 T cell receptor beta chains sequenced from one sample in a study of vaccination effects on CD4 cells after COVID-19. Their target antigens are unknown. Viral peptide pools were used in the ViraFEST assay to expand antigen-specific CD4+ T cells, and sequencing came afterward. Around day 10 of culture, CD4+ T cells were separated out. According to PCR results, the person was infected with SARS-CoV-2 between March and December 2020. TCRdb's table, derived via immunoSEQ multiplex PCR, lists solely in-frame clones and lacks some. Of 20,000 or so clones listed, roughly 72% are singletons. Here the sequenced sample was CD4+ T cells from PBMCs cultured with SARS-CoV-2 spike peptides, taken before COVID-19 vaccination. Receptors were obtained from a human donor who had a prior SARS-CoV-2 infection.

The chain is built from TRBV18 and TRBJ1-6, with D hard to call. The CDR3 extends over 14 amino acids. Trimming took off 1 base at V and 7 bases at J, with 8 bases between the two ends. Germline CDR1 KGHSH, CDR2 LQKENI. The CDR3 here is CASSPLTGNSPLHF. CDR3 bases: TGTGCCAGCTCACCACTGACTGGAAATTCACCCCTCCACTTT.

CDR3 sequence reads: CASSESQGISYEQYF. CDR3 coding DNA: TGTGCCAGCAGTGAAAGTCAGGGAATCTCCTACGAGCAGTACTTC. The chain couples TRBV6-1 to TRBJ2-7; maybe TRBD1 (5 bases). Trimming took off 2 bases at V and 0 bases at J, with 11 bases between the two ends. Germline values: CDR1 MNHNS, CDR2 SASEGT. The CDR3 totals 15 residues.

The chain combines TRBV2 with TRBJ1-2, with D tentatively TRBD1 (5 bases). Germline CDR1 is SNHLY and CDR2 is FYNNEI. Trimming stripped 2 bases from V and 7 bases from J, with 11 bases between. This CDR3 spans 13 amino acids. DNA of the CDR3: TGTGCCAGCAGTGAATATATGGGGGTTGGCTACACCTTC. It encodes CASSEYMGVGYTF.

CDR3 in amino acids: CASSPRSSSYEQYF. Written as DNA, the CDR3 is TGTGCCAGCTCACCAAGATCTAGCTCCTACGAGCAGTACTTC. The chain uses TRBV18 and TRBJ2-7; no clear D. Per germline, CDR1 KGHSH and CDR2 LQKENI. V gave up 2 bases and J gave up 0 bases, with 8 bases separating them. CDR3 length: 14 amino acids.

The chain employs TRBV27 and TRBJ2-1; D is unclear. From germline, CDR1 is MNHEY and CDR2 SMNVEV (reference sequence). The CDR3 extends over 13 amino acids. V lost 6 bases, J lost 6 bases, and 12 bases lay in between. The CDR3 DNA sequence: TGTGCCAGCAGCAGGCTAGGGCGCAATGAGCAGTTCTTC. It yields the protein CASSRLGRNEQFF.

This chain connects TRBV2 to TRBJ2-3, with 9 bases that match TRBD1. V was clipped by 8 bases and J by 2 bases; unmatched bases: 5. The CDR3 has 14 amino acids. From germline, CDR1 is SNHLY and CDR2 FYNNEI. In DNA form, the CDR3 reads TGTGCCAGCGGCGGACAGGGGCCCACAGATACGCAGTATTTT. This codes for CASGGQGPTDTQYF.

The chain is built from TRBV19 and TRBJ2-1, with D tentatively TRBD2 (6 bases). The CDR3 extends over 12 amino acids. Germline loops: CDR1 LNHDA, CDR2 SQIVND (reference sequence). CDR3 bases: TGTGGCTCGGGAGTCCGAGACAATGAGCAGTTCTTC. Protein: CGSGVRDNEQFF. Combining the CDR3 with reference TRBV19 and TRBJ2-1 gives the whole variable domain DGGITQSPKYLFRKEGQNVTLSCEQNLNHDAMYWYRQDPGQGLRLIYYSQIVNDFQKGDIAEGYSVSREKKESFPLTVTSAQKNPTAFYLCGSGVRDNEQFFGPGTRLTVL.

Relative to its sample, this clone is medium-sized. V usage is TRBV21-1 and J usage is TRBJ2-7; the table's D gene call, TRBD1, was not cross checked with the DNA. TRBV21-1 is recorded as a pseudogene. This CDR3 comprises 17 residues. Here the CDR3 reads CASSYPRDRGTSYEQYF. In DNA, the CDR3 is TGTGCCAGCAGCTACCCCCGGGACAGGGGTACCTCCTACGAGCAGTACTTC.

The chain links TRBV15 to TRBJ1-1; D not resolved. This CDR3 comprises 17 residues. The V end lost 1 base, the J end lost 1 base, and 16 bases lay between the germline ends. Germline CDR1 reads LNHNV; CDR2 reads YYDKDF (reference sequence). Here the CDR3 reads CATSRGQELLSNTEAFF. DNA of the CDR3: TGTGCCACCAGCAGAGGTCAGGAGCTCCTTTCGAACACTGAAGCTTTCTTT.

For the CDR3, the DNA is TGTGCCAGCAGTGACAGCGATAATCAGCCCCAGCATTTT. It yields the protein CASSDSDNQPQHF. The V call is TRBV6-4, the J call TRBJ1-5; D ambiguous. V lost 2 bases and J lost 4, with 6 bases in between. Germline CDR1 reads MRHNA; CDR2 reads SNTAGT. CDR3 length: 13 residues.

The chain recombines TRBV27 with TRBJ2-7; 13 nucleotides line up with TRBD2. V dropped 6 bases and J dropped 5; count of bases not matched to a gene: 4. Germline CDR1 and CDR2: MNHEY and SMNVEV (reference sequence). This CDR3 spans 14 amino acids. CDR3 coding DNA: TGTGCCAGCAGAAGGACTAGCGGGAGCCACGAGCAGTACTTC. It specifies CASRRTSGSHEQYF.

In its sample, this clone was seen a few times. The chain carries TRBV24-1 and TRBJ2-1; D is undetermined. This CDR3 spans 13 amino acids. Per germline, CDR1 KGHDR and CDR2 SFDVKD. V dropped 3 bases and J dropped 8 bases, with 10 bases sitting between them. CDR3 coding DNA: TGTGCCACCAGTGATATTGGTTCGGATGAGCAGTTCTTC. This translates into CATSDIGSDEQFF.

This chain connects TRBV19 to TRBJ2-1, with no clear D. V dropped 3 bases and J dropped 2 bases, with 5 bases sitting between them. Germline V lookup: CDR1 LNHDA, CDR2 SQIVND (reference sequence). The length of the CDR3 is 13 residues. The CDR3 bases are TGTGCCAGTAGTATTTCGGCCTACAATGAGCAGTTCTTC. Protein: CASSISAYNEQFF.

The genes are TRBV27 and TRBJ2-7; 11 nucleotides agree with TRBD2. The J segment lost 2 bases and the V segment lost 6 bases, leaving 3 bases of the junction unmatched. The CDR3 sequence is 14 residues long. Germline V gene lookup returns CDR1 MNHEY and CDR2 SMNVEV (reference sequence). The DNA of the CDR3 is TGTGCCAGCAGCACTAGCGGGAGACCCTACGAGCAGTACTTC. Encoded protein: CASSTSGRPYEQYF.

This chain joins TRBV7-8 and TRBJ1-2; D might be TRBD1 (5 bases). The germline V gene has CDR1 SGHVS and CDR2 FQNEAQ. V lost 1 base to trimming and J lost 8 bases, with 14 bases between them. CDR3 length: 14 residues. The CDR3 DNA reads as TGTGCCAGCAGCTTAGACAGGCAATCTGCGGGCTACACCTTC. Translating gives CASSLDRQSAGYTF.

This clone has more than one count but fewer than ten. The chain joins TRBV7-9 to TRBJ1-5, with TRBD1 matching over 7 bases. The CDR3 spans 16 residues. Per the germline V gene, CDR1 is SEHNR and CDR2 is FQNEAQ (reference sequence). Trimming removed 1 base from V and 3 bases from J; junction bases left unmatched: 6. The CDR3 protein is CASSLGGGRVNQPQHF. In nucleotides, the CDR3 is TGTGCCAGCAGCTTAGGAGGGGGCAGGGTCAATCAGCCCCAGCATTTT. The complete variable domain, with remaining parts taken from reference TRBV7-9 and TRBJ1-5, reads DTGVSQNPRHKITKRGQNVTFRCDPISEHNRLYWYRQTLGQGPEFLTYFQNEAQLEKSRLLSDRFSAERPKGSFSTLEIQRTEQGDSAMYLCASSLGGGRVNQPQHFGDGTRLSIL.

This sequence joins TRBV19 and TRBJ1-6; D is unresolved. V lost 3 bases to trimming and J lost 5 bases, with 8 bases between them. The CDR3 length is 14 residues. Per the germline V gene, CDR1 is LNHDA and CDR2 is SQIVND (reference sequence). CDR3 in amino acids: CASSMTPNNSPLHF. Here the CDR3 DNA reads TGTGCCAGTAGTATGACACCTAATAATTCACCCCTCCACTTT.

This sequence joins TRBV19 and TRBJ2-1, with a possible D match to TRBD2 (5 bases). The CDR3 totals 15 residues. Trimming left V 0 bases short and J 5 bases short, with 11 bases between. Looked up from germline, CDR1 is LNHDA and CDR2 is SQIVND (reference sequence). CDR3 coding DNA: TGTGCCAGTAGTATAGATCTCACAGCGGACAATGAGCAGTTCTTC. Translating gives CASSIDLTADNEQFF.

The CDR3 bases are TGTGCCAGCTCACGCGGACTAGCGGGAGTGTCGGAGACCCAGTACTTC. Amino acids: CASSRGLAGVSETQYF. This sequence joins TRBV18 and TRBJ2-5, with 13 bases matching TRBD2. V was pared by 4 bases and J by 5 bases, with 7 bases of the junction left unmatched. The CDR3 consists of 16 residues. Germline assignment: CDR1 KGHSH and CDR2 LQKENI.

This rearrangement joins TRBV20-1 to TRBJ2-5; the D gene is possibly TRBD2 (5 bases). The length of the CDR3 is 11 residues. Germline V gives CDR1 DFQATT, CDR2 SNEGSKA (reference sequence). V shed 4 bases and J shed 4 bases, with 7 bases lying between them. The CDR3 region is CSATGVETQYF. The CDR3 bases are TGCAGTGCTACCGGGGTAGAGACCCAGTACTTC.

DNA for the CDR3: TGTGCCAGCAGTTATAGCTTCCCTAGCTGGGAGCAGTACTTC. It is translated as CASSYSFPSWEQYF. The chain combines TRBV6-5 with TRBJ2-7, with a possible D match to TRBD2 (5 bases). This CDR3 is built from 14 residues. Germline lookup yields CDR1 MNHEY and CDR2 SVGAGI. Trimming removed 3 bases from V and 7 bases from J, with 16 bases in between.

CDR3 amino acids: CASRPQGANTGELFF. The CDR3 DNA sequence: TGTGCCAGCAGGCCACAGGGGGCGAACACCGGGGAGCTGTTTTTT. This chain uses TRBV7-6 with TRBJ2-2; TRBD1 matches 8 bases. Trimming removed 6 bases from V and 0 bases from J; junction bases left unmatched: 3. In germline, CDR1 is SGHVS, CDR2 FNYEAQ. The CDR3 has 15 amino acids.

The chain recombines TRBV18 with TRBJ1-2, with D perhaps TRBD1 (6 bases). The CDR3 runs 13 residues. Trimming took off 3 bases at V and 4 bases at J, with 9 bases between the two ends. Germline V gene data show CDR1 as KGHSH and CDR2 as LQKENI. The CDR3: CASSPGQVYGYTF. In DNA form, the CDR3 reads TGTGCCAGCTCACCGGGACAAGTCTATGGCTACACCTTC.

The gene calls are TRBV2 and TRBJ1-5, with D unresolved. Trimming stripped 4 bases from V and 2 bases from J, with 6 bases between. Germline assignment: CDR1 SNHLY and CDR2 FYNNEI. The CDR3 covers 13 residues. CDR3 protein: CASSGMGNQPQHF. The CDR3, as DNA: TGTGCCAGCAGTGGGATGGGCAATCAGCCCCAGCATTTT.

The rearrangement uses TRBV4-2 and TRBJ1-2, with a tentative D call TRBD1 (6 bases). Germline CDR1 is LGHNA and CDR2 is YNFKEQ. This CDR3 comprises 14 residues. V was trimmed by 4 bases and J by 3 bases, leaving 12 bases between them. The CDR3 reads CASSPYRADYGYTF. The CDR3 region has the DNA TGTGCCAGCAGCCCGTACAGGGCCGACTATGGCTACACCTTC.

By share of the sample, this clone is medium-sized. This chain uses TRBV12-3 or TRBV12-4 with TRBJ2-5; maybe TRBD1 (6 bases). The germline V and J ends were trimmed by 3 bases and 3 bases, with 8 bases remaining between them. The CDR3 extends over 13 amino acids. The CDR3 sequence is CASSLNREETQYF. DNA for the CDR3: TGTGCCAGCAGTTTGAACAGGGAAGAGACCCAGTACTTC.

This chain uses TRBV20-1 with TRBJ1-1; D is possibly TRBD1 (5 bases). This CDR3 spans 11 amino acids. Germline CDR1 DFQATT, CDR2 SNEGSKA (reference sequence). V was shortened by 4 bases and J by 9 bases, with 12 bases between the two germline ends. The CDR3 loop is CSAKTRDQAFF. The CDR3 nucleotides read TGCAGTGCTAAGACGAGGGACCAAGCTTTCTTT.

This clone was recorded only once. The chain has TRBV19 and TRBJ2-7; TRBD1 aligns across 8 bases. Germline trimming cut 5 bases from V and 0 bases from J; bases unmatched to any gene: 6. The germline V gene has CDR1 LNHDA and CDR2 SQIVND (reference sequence). The length of the CDR3 is 15 residues. CDR3 coding DNA: TGTGCCAGTAGTTCCTGGGACAGGAGCTCCTACGAGCAGTACTTC. It codes for CASSSWDRSSYEQYF.

The chain is built from TRBV10-3 and TRBJ2-7; D call uncertain. CDR3 length equals 14 residues. V shed 3 bases and J shed 6 bases, with 15 bases lying between them. CDR1 is ENHRY, CDR2 SYGVKD, per germline. CDR3 DNA: TGTGCCATCAGTGATTATAGTCGGATAGGCGAGCAGTACTTC. Its protein product is CAISDYSRIGEQYF.

This clone counts as medium-sized (0.01 to 0.1%). This chain connects TRBV9 to TRBJ2-3; no reliable D call. The CDR3 sequence is 15 residues long. V lost 0 bases and J lost 0, with 8 bases in between. Germline V gives CDR1 SGDLS, CDR2 YYNGEE. The CDR3 loop is CASSVAAGSTDTQYF. In DNA form, the CDR3 reads TGTGCCAGCAGCGTAGCGGCAGGTAGCACAGATACGCAGTATTTT.